This T cell receptor (beta chain) was captured by sequencing in a study of shared clonotypes between healthy human individuals. Germline trimming cut 4 bases from V and 1 base from J; bases unmatched to any gene: 11. The CDR3 runs 19 residues. Germline V gene sequence: CDR1 SGHRS, CDR2 YFSETQ. Whole-study findings and limits: Generation probabilities were higher for clonotypes shared across all four sorted-subset donors than for unshared ones. There were few donors, and this limited the genetic and exposure-history diversity represented.

This clone has only a few counts. The target antigen is unknown. Running of the assay took place at deep level. Genomic DNA from each subset was divided evenly over several immunoSEQ plates. Measured with immunoSEQ multiplex PCR; TCRdb has only the in-frame clones, and not every one. The sample holds about 380,000 clones, about 96% seen once. J is TRBJ2-3 and V is TRBV5-1, with 14 bases fitting TRBD2. The receptor was isolated from a young man in good health. Sequencing was performed on memory CD8+ T cells sorted from blood. Described subset: CD45RO+ cells pooled with CCR7-negative TemRA cells. CDR3 bases: TGCGCCAGCAGCGTGGGACTAGCGGGAGCCCCCGGAGGCACAGATACGCAGTATTTT. Translated, it gives CASSVGLAGAPGGTDTQYF.